These 6 T cell receptor beta chains originate from one sample sequenced in a study of cytomegalovirus exposure and HLA in healthy donors. The PCR had 60 Vbeta and 13 Jbeta primers. Sequencing was performed with immunoSEQ multiplex PCR; in TCRdb, only in-frame clones are kept and a portion is missing. The repertoire holds roughly 160,000 clones, about four fifths seen once, with 1% in the top ten. What was sequenced was PBMCs. These receptors were taken from a woman between 45 and 60 years old in good health and CMV-seropositive.

This clone was seen once. The chain links TRBV7-2 to TRBJ1-2; weak D call: TRBD1 (5 bases). The CDR3 totals 13 residues. Trimming took 0 bases from V and 7 from J, leaving 9 bases between them. CDR1 SGHTA and CDR2 FQGNSA come from the germline V gene. The DNA of the CDR3 is TGTGCCAGCAGCTTAGCCCCAGGGCCTGGCTACACCTTC. Translation gives CASSLAPGPGYTF.

CDR3 loop: CASSPDRVGLAFF. CDR3 nucleotide sequence: TGTGCCAGCAGCCCGGACAGGGTAGGATTGGCTTTCTTT. The chain employs TRBV5-8 and TRBJ1-1, with 8 bases fitting TRBD1. The germline gives CDR1 SGHTS, CDR2 YDEGEE. J gave up 11 bases and V 4 bases, and 10 bases lay outside the gene matches. This CDR3 spans 13 amino acids.

The chain has TRBV7-3 and TRBJ1-2, with D maybe TRBD1 (5 bases). V lost 1 base, J lost 7 bases, and 16 bases lay in between. The CDR3 covers 15 residues. Per the germline V gene, CDR1 is SGHTA and CDR2 is FQGTGA. The DNA for the CDR3 is TGTGCCAGCAGCTTAAGCCAGGGTGGAGCATTTGGCTACACCTTC. Protein product: CASSLSQGGAFGYTF.

The chain carries TRBV6-5 and TRBJ1-1; 10 bases agree with TRBD1. The J segment lost 4 bases and the V segment lost 6 bases, leaving 8 bases of the junction unmatched. This CDR3 comprises 15 residues. Germline V gene sequence: CDR1 MNHEY, CDR2 SVGAGI. The CDR3 DNA follows: TGTGCCAGCAGAGACGACAGGGGGCTGTGCACTGAAGCTTTCTTT. Translated: CASRDDRGLCTEAFF.

The chain combines TRBV14 with TRBJ1-5; D remains ambiguous. Germline lookup yields CDR1 SGHDN and CDR2 FVKESK. The length of the CDR3 is 13 residues. V shed 5 bases and J shed 5 bases, with 10 bases lying between them. In nucleotides, the CDR3 is TGTGCCAGCAGCGCCACTCAGGATCAGCCCCAGCATTTT. As protein: CASSATQDQPQHF.

The J gene is TRBJ1-4, the V gene TRBV4-3; tentative D call: TRBD1 (6 bases). Deletions cut 4 bases from V and 7 bases from J, with 16 bases between. The CDR3 is 15 residues long. Germline assignment: CDR1 LGHNA and CDR2 YSLEER. The CDR3 nucleotides read TGCGCCAGCAGCCCAGGACAGTCGGTGGTTGAAAAACTGTTTTTT. Encoded protein: CASSPGQSVVEKLFF.